The 5 T cell receptor beta chains below come from one sample, sequenced in a study of blood T cell repertoires in COVID-19 (dated by TCRdb to the early 2020s). Library generation was performed with the immunoSEQ multiplex PCR assay. Not all clones reach the TCRdb copy of this immuneACCESS table, which keeps in-frame sequences only. Checked studies attribute under half of the gap to unresolved V genes and leave the rest unexplained. Present in this sample are hundreds of thousands of clones, more than 70% of which were seen just once. Roughly 1.4% of the sample comes from the top ten. Sequenced sample: PBMCs or T cells enriched from blood (not recorded which). These receptors came from a woman aged 18-35 years who had been exposed to COVID-19.

This chain joins TRBV10-3 and TRBJ1-4; 10 bases are shared with TRBD1. The CDR3 extends over 15 amino acids. CDR1 is ENHRY and CDR2 is SYGVKD in the germline V gene. Trimming at V came to 7 bases and at J to 8 bases, leaving 10 bases not matched to a gene. The chain's CDR3 is CAIKKGTGVEEKLFF. The DNA of the CDR3 is TGTGCCATCAAAAAGGGGACAGGGGTTGAAGAAAAACTGTTTTTT.

This clone was counted a few times. The genes are TRBV4-3 and TRBJ1-1, with D perhaps TRBD1 (6 bases). The ends were cut back, 3 bases at V and 3 bases at J, with 11 bases in the middle. This CDR3 is 14 amino acids long. Germline CDR1 LGHNA, CDR2 YSLEER. Here the CDR3 reads CASSHATGYTEAFF. Here the CDR3 DNA reads TGCGCCAGCAGCCATGCTACAGGGTACACTGAAGCTTTCTTT.

The rearrangement links TRBV11-1 to TRBJ2-1; TRBD1 matches 9 bases. CDR1 SGHAT and CDR2 FQDESV come from the germline V gene (reference sequence). Trimming cost V 3 bases and J 0 bases; bases outside gene matches: 0. This CDR3 contains 15 residues. The CDR3 DNA follows: TGTGCCAGCAGCTTGGACAGGGGCTCCTACAATGAGCAGTTCTTC. Translated, it gives CASSLDRGSYNEQFF.

This chain links TRBV18 with TRBJ2-2, with 10 bases fitting TRBD2. Germline loops: CDR1 KGHSH, CDR2 LQKENI. CDR3 length: 17 residues. V was pared by 2 bases and J by 5 bases, with 8 bases of the junction left unmatched. This CDR3 is CASSPWASGSRTGELFF. In DNA, the CDR3 is TGTGCCAGCTCACCATGGGCTAGCGGGAGTCGTACCGGGGAGCTGTTTTTT. Drawing the rest from reference TRBV18 and TRBJ2-2, the complete variable domain is NAGVMQNPRHLVRRRGQEARLRCSPMKGHSHVYWYRQLPEEGLKFMVYLQKENIIDESGMPKERFSAEFPKEGPSILRIQQVVRGDSAAYFCASSPWASGSRTGELFFGEGSRLTVL.

This chain joins TRBV2 and TRBJ2-3; TRBD2 matches at 8 bases. The ends lost 4 bases at V and 5 bases at J; junction bases unmatched: 8. The CDR3 is 15 amino acids. The V gene's germline CDR1 is SNHLY and CDR2 FYNNEI. CDR3 in DNA: TGTGCCAGCAGTGGCCGACTAGCGTTTGTAGATACGCAGTATTTT. Its protein is CASSGRLAFVDTQYF.